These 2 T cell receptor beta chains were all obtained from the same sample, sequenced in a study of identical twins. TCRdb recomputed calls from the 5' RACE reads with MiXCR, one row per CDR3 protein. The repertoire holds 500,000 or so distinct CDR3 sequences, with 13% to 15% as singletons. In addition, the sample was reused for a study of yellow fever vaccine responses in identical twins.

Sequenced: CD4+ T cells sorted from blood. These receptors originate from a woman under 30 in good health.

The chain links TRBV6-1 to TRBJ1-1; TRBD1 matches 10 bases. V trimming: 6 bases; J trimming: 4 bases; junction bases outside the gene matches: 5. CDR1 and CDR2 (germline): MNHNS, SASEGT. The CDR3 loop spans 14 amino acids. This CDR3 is CASSPGQGITEAFF. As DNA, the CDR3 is TGTGCCAGCAGCCCGGGACAGGGGATCACTGAAGCTTTCTTT.

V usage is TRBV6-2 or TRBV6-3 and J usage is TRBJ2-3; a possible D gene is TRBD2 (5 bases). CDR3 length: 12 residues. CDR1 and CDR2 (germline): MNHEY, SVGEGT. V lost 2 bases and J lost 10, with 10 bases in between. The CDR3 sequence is CASSYVLAAQYF. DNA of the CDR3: TGTGCCAGCAGTTACGTTCTAGCCGCGCAGTATTTT.